This TCR beta chain appears in the sequencing data of a study of graft-versus-host responses after intestinal transplantation. About the research overall: Transplants were multivisceral, liver-intestinal, or isolated intestinal.

With regard to this clone: Its antigen is undetermined.

Method: immunoSEQ multiplex PCR; TCRdb's copy keeps in-frame clones and lacks some. The sample records under 150,000 clones, roughly nine tenths being singletons. Source: unstimulated CD4+ T cells sorted from spleen or lymph node cells, taken before intestinal transplant. The source of this sequence is a human donor who received an intestinal transplant.

The CDR3 is CASSSQGGGYEQYF. The CDR3 DNA follows: TGTGCCAGCAGTTCACAGGGCGGCGGGTACGAGCAGTACTTC. The J gene is TRBJ2-7, the V gene TRBV6-1, with D tentatively TRBD1 (6 bases). Trimming cost V 5 bases and J 4 bases, with 15 bases left between them. The CDR3 contains 14 residues. The germline V gene encodes CDR1 MNHNS and CDR2 SASEGT.